Below, 13 T cell receptor beta chains from the same sample are listed, as sequenced in a study of shared T cell receptors in the human thymus. Clones were sequenced by immunoSEQ multiplex PCR, and TCRdb holds only the in-frame ones, with some missing. The profile covers 700,000 or so clones, with 80% to 90% appearing a single time and more than 0.008% taken by the ten largest. Separately, the same data were catalogued under a study of human thymus T cells.

Sequenced: thymocytes. The receptors derive from a girl in the first two years of life with a congenital heart defect.

This clone was found a few times. The genes are TRBV18 and TRBJ2-5; a weak D match, TRBD2 (6 bases). The germline CDR1 and CDR2 sequences are KGHSH and LQKENI. There are 15 residues in the CDR3. V was cut by 3 bases and J by 4 bases, with 15 bases left in between. The CDR3 DNA reads as TGTGCCAGCTCACCTGCGGGGCGGCCTCGAGAGACCCAGTACTTC. It is translated as CASSPAGRPRETQYF.

Here the CDR3 reads CASSIPRVDHFYYGYTF. The CDR3 nucleotides are TGTGCCAGTAGTATACCCAGGGTTGATCATTTCTACTATGGCTACACCTTC. J is TRBJ1-2 and V is TRBV19; D possibly corresponds to TRBD1 (5 bases). V lost 2 bases and J lost 3, with 19 bases in between. CDR3 length: 17 amino acids. CDR1 is LNHDA, CDR2 SQIVND, per germline (reference sequence).

This chain links TRBV5-4 with TRBJ1-2, with a tentative D call TRBD1 (5 bases). With 6 bases removed from V and 8 bases from J, the gap between germline ends came to 26 bases. The germline gives CDR1 SGHNT, CDR2 YYREEE (reference sequence). The CDR3 length is 16 residues. DNA of the CDR3: TGTGCCAGCAAACTTAAGTGGGAGGGCAGGGAAGACGGCTACACCTTC. It yields the protein CASKLKWEGREDGYTF.

The chain recombines TRBV7-2 with TRBJ1-2; D may be TRBD1 (5 bases). The V gene lost 8 bases and the J gene lost 6 bases, with 13 bases spanning the gap. The germline gives CDR1 SGHTA, CDR2 FQGNSA. The length of the CDR3 is 12 residues. The CDR3: CASRGEGHGYTF. The CDR3 DNA sequence: TGTGCCAGCCGGGGGGAGGGTCATGGCTACACCTTC.

CDR3 in DNA: TGTGCCAGCAGTTACTTACTATGGCTCGAAACCTATGGCTACACCTTC. It specifies CASSYLLWLETYGYTF. The gene calls are TRBV6-6 and TRBJ1-2; D is unclear. Germline lookup yields CDR1 MNHNY and CDR2 SVGAGI (reference sequence). V was clipped by 1 base and J by 4 bases, with 16 bases between them. The CDR3 is made up of 16 amino acids.

CDR3 protein: CASSFFSDRMNTEAFF. The CDR3 DNA follows: TGTGCCAGTAGTTTCTTCTCGGACAGAATGAACACTGAAGCTTTCTTT. The chain uses TRBV19 and TRBJ1-1; D may be TRBD1 (6 bases). V lost 5 bases and J 0 bases, leaving 16 bases between the germline ends. There are 16 residues in the CDR3. Germline CDR1 is LNHDA and CDR2 is SQIVND (reference sequence).

V gene TRBV29-1 combines with J gene TRBJ1-2; 10 bases align to TRBD1. CDR1 and CDR2 (germline): SQVTM, ANQGSEA. The CDR3 sequence is 14 residues long. After removal of 4 bases from V and 4 bases from J, the junction contained 6 bases not matched to a gene. The CDR3 sequence is CSVVMTGGSYGYTF. CDR3 nucleotides: TGCAGCGTTGTAATGACAGGGGGCAGCTATGGCTACACCTTC.

CDR3 DNA sequence: TGTGCCAGCAGCAAAAAGGCCAGGGCAACTCCTGAAAAACTGTTTTTT. Protein product: CASSKKARATPEKLFF. The chain uses TRBV21-1 and TRBJ1-4; TRBD1, the table's D call, lacks a check against the DNA. TRBV21-1 is shown as a pseudogene. The CDR3 spans 16 residues.

The genes are TRBV7-9 and TRBJ1-1; D possibly corresponds to TRBD1 (5 bases). CDR1 is SEHNR, CDR2 FQNEAQ, per germline (reference sequence). The CDR3 spans 14 residues. V was shortened by 4 bases and J by 1 base, with 10 bases between the two germline ends. DNA of the CDR3: TGTGCCAGCAGCTCGGGGGGAGCGAACACTGAAGCTTTCTTT. Translated, it gives CASSSGGANTEAFF.

The J gene is TRBJ2-4, the V gene TRBV10-1; TRBD2 is a possible D gene (5 bases). This CDR3 has 12 residues. Trimming stripped 4 bases from V and 5 bases from J, with 6 bases between. Germline V gene lookup returns CDR1 WNHNN and CDR2 SYGVQD (reference sequence). CDR3 bases: TGCGCCAGCAGTGGGACTGAAAACATTCAGTACTTC. Protein: CASSGTENIQYF.

The rearrangement joins TRBV13 to TRBJ1-2; 8 bases align to TRBD1. V was clipped by 2 bases and J by 2 bases; unmatched bases: 10. CDR3 length: 17 amino acids. CDR1 and CDR2 from the germline V gene are PRHDT and FYEKMQ (reference sequence). The CDR3 region has the DNA TGTGCCAGCAGCTTAACACGCCAGACAGGGGAAAACTATGGCTACACCTTC. The encoded protein is CASSLTRQTGENYGYTF.

This chain connects TRBV5-6 to TRBJ1-2; TRBD1 agrees at 9 bases. The germline V gene has CDR1 SGHDT and CDR2 YYEEEE. The CDR3 spans 14 residues. J was trimmed by 3 bases and V by 5 bases; bases with no gene match: 5. This CDR3 is CASRSGQGYYGYTF. In nucleotides, the CDR3 is TGTGCCAGCAGATCGGGACAGGGATACTATGGCTACACCTTC.

This clone was observed a single time. J is TRBJ2-3 and V is TRBV2; D gene uncertain. The CDR3 has 13 amino acids. The V end was cut by 4 bases, the J end by 5 bases, with 10 bases between. CDR1 SNHLY and CDR2 FYNNEI come from the germline V gene. As DNA, the CDR3 is TGTGCCAGCAGTGGGTTGGTCAGAGATACGCAGTATTTT. Translating it yields CASSGLVRDTQYF.